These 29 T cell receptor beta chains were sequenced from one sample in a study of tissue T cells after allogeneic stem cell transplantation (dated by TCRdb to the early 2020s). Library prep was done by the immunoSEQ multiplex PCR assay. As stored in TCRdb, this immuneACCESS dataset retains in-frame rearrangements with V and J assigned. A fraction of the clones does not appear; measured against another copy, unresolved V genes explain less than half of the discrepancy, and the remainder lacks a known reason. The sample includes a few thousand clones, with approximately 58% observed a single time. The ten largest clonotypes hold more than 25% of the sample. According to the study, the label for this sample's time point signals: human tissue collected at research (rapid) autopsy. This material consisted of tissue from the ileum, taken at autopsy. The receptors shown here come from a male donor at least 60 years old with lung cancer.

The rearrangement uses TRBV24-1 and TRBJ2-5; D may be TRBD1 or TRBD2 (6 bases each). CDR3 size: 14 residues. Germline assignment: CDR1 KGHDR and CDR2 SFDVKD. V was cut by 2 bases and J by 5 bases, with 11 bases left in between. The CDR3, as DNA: TGTGCCACCAGTGATTGGGGGGCCGGGGAGACCCAGTACTTC. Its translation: CATSDWGAGETQYF.

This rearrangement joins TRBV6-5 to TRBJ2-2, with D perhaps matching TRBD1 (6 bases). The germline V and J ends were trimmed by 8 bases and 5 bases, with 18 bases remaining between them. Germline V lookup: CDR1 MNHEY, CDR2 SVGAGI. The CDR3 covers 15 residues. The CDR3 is CASGAGTRITGELFF. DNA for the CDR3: TGTGCCAGCGGGGCCGGGACACGGATAACCGGGGAGCTGTTTTTT.

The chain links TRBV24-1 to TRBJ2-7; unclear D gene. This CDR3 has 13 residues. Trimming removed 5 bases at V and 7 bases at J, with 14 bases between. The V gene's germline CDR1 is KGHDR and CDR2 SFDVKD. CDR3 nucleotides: TGTGCCACCAGTGTCGGCGGAGTTGGTGAGCAGTACTTC. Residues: CATSVGGVGEQYF.

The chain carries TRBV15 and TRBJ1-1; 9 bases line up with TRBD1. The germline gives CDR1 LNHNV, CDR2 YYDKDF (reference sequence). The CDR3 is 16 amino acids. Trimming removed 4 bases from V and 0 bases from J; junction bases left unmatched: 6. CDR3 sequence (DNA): TGTGCCACCAGCAAAGGGACAGGGCTCTTGAACACTGAAGCTTTCTTT. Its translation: CATSKGTGLLNTEAFF.

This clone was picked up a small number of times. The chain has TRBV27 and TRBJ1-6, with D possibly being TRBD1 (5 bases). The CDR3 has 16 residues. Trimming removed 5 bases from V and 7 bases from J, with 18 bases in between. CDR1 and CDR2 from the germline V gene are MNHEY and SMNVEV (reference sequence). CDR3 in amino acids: CASSVDPGGGNSPLHF. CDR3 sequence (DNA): TGTGCCAGCAGTGTAGACCCGGGGGGAGGGAATTCACCCCTCCACTTT.

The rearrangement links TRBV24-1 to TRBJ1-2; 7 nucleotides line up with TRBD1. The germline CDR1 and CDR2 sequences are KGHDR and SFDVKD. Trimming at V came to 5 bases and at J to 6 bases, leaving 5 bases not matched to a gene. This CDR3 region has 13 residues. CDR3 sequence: CATSVETGNGYTF. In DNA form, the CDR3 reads TGTGCCACCAGTGTCGAGACAGGGAATGGCTACACCTTC.

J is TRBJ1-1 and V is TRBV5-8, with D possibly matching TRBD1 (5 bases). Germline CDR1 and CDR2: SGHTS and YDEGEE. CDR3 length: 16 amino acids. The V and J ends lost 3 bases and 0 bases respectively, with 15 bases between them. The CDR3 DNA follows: TGTGCCAGCAGCTGGGGGTCTGGGGTCATGAACACTGAAGCTTTCTTT. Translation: CASSWGSGVMNTEAFF.

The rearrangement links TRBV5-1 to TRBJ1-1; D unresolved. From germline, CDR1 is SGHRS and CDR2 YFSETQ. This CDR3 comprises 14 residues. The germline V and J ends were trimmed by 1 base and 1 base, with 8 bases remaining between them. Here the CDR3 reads CASSLQWGNTEAFF. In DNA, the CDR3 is TGCGCCAGCAGCTTGCAGTGGGGGAACACTGAAGCTTTCTTT.

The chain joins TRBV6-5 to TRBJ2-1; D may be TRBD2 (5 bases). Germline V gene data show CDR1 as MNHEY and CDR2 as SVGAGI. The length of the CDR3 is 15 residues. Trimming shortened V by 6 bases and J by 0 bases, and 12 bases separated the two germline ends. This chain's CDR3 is CASSPQGSSYNEQFF. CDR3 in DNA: TGTGCCAGCAGCCCCCAAGGGAGCTCCTACAATGAGCAGTTCTTC.

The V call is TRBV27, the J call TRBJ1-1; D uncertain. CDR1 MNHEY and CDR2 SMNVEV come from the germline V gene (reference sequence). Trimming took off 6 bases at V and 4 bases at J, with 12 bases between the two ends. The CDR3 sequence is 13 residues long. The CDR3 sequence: CASSLIFGTEAFF. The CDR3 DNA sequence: TGTGCCAGCAGCCTTATATTTGGCACTGAAGCTTTCTTT.

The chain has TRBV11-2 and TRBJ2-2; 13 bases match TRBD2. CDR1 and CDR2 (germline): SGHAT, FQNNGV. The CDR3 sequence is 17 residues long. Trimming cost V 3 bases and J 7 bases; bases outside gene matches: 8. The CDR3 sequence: CASSFTSGRALDGELFF. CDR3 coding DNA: TGTGCCAGCAGCTTTACTAGCGGGAGGGCCTTGGACGGGGAGCTGTTTTTT.

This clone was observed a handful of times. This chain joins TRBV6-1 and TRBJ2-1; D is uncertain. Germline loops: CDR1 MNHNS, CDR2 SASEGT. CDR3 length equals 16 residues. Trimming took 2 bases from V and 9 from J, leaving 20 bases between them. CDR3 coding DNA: TGTGCCAGCAGTGAAACGATCGGCCTACGTTGGGGTGAGCAGTTCTTC. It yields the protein CASSETIGLRWGEQFF.

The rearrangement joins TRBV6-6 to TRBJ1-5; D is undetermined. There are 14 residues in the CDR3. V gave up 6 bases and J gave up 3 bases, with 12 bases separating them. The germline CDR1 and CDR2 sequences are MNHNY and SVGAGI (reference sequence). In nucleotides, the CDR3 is TGTGCCAGCAGCCCCCCGGGAAACAATCAGCCCCAGCATTTT. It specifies CASSPPGNNQPQHF.

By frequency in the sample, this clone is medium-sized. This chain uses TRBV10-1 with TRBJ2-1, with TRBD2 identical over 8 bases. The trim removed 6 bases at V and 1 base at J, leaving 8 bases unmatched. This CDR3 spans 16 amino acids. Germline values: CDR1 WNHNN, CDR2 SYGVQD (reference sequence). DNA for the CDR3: TGCGCCAGCAGCCATCCGCGGGGGGTGTCCTACAATGAGCAGTTCTTC. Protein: CASSHPRGVSYNEQFF.

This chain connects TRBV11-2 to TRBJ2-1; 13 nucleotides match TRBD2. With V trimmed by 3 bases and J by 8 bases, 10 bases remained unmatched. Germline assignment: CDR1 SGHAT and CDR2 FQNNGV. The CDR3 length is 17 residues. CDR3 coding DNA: TGTGCCAGCAGCTTCACTAGCGGGAGGGCATTAAGCGATGAGCAGTTCTTC. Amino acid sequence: CASSFTSGRALSDEQFF.

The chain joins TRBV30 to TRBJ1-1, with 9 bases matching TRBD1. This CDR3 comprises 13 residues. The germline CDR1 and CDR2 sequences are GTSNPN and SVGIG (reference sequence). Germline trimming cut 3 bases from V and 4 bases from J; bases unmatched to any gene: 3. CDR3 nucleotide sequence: TGTGCCTGGAGCCAGACAGGGGGCACTGAAGCTTTCTTT. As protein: CAWSQTGGTEAFF.

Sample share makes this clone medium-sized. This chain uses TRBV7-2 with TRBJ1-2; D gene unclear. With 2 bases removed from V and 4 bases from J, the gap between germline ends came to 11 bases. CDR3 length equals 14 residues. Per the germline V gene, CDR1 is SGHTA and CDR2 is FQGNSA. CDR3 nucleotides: TGTGCCAGCAGCTTATTCGGGCAGCTCTATGGCTACACCTTC. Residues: CASSLFGQLYGYTF.

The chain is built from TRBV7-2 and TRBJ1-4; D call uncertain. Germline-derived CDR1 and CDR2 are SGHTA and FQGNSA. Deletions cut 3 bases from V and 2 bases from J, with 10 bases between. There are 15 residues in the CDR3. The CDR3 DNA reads TGTGCCAGCAGCTTCTCGGCGCTGACTAATGAAAAACTGTTTTTT. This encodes CASSFSALTNEKLFF.

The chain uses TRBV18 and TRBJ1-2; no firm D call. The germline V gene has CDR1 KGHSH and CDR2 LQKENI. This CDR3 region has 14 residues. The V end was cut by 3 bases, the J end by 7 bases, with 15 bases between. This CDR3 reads CASSPGSQKGGYTF. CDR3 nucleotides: TGTGCCAGCTCACCTGGTTCCCAAAAGGGTGGCTACACCTTC.

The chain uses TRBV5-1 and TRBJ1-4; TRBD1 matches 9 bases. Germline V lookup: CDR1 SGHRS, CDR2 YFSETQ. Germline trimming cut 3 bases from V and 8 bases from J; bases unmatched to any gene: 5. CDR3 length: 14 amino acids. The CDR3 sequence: CASSWGQGREKLFF. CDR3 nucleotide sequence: TGCGCCAGCAGCTGGGGACAGGGACGAGAAAAACTGTTTTTT.

The CDR3 nucleotides are TGTGCCAGCAGCGTCTACTCAGGGATCCAAGAGACCCAGTACTTC. This sequence encodes CASSVYSGIQETQYF. This chain uses TRBV9 with TRBJ2-5, with D maybe TRBD1 (5 bases). The CDR3 runs to 15 residues. Germline V gives CDR1 SGDLS, CDR2 YYNGEE. V was trimmed by 2 bases and J by 1 base, leaving 12 bases between them. Looking up the rest from reference TRBV9 and TRBJ2-5 gives the full variable domain: DSGVTQTPKHLITATGQRVTLRCSPRSGDLSVYWYQQSLDQGLQFLIQYYNGEERAKGNILERFSAQQFPDLHSELNLSSLELGDSALYFCASSVYSGIQETQYFGPGTRLLVL.

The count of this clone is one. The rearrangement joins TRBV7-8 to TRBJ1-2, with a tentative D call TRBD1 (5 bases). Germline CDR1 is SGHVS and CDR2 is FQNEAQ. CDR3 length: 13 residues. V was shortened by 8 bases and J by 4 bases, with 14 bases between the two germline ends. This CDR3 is CASSNGGTYGYTF. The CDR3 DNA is TGTGCCAGCTCCAATGGGGGGACCTATGGCTACACCTTC. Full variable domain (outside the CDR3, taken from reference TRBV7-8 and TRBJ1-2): GAGVSQSPRYKVAKRGQDVALRCDPISGHVSLFWYQQALGQGPEFLTYFQNEAQLDKSGLPSDRFFAERPEGSVSTLKIQRTQQEDSAVYLCASSNGGTYGYTFGSGTRLTVV.

Written as DNA, the CDR3 is TGCGCCAGCAGCCAAGAACAGGGGCATTATCAGCCCCAGCATTTT. This sequence encodes CASSQEQGHYQPQHF. The rearrangement links TRBV4-3 to TRBJ1-5; 7 nucleotides match TRBD1. Germline V lookup: CDR1 LGHNA, CDR2 YSLEER. The V and J ends lost 0 bases and 5 bases, in that order; junction bases with no gene match: 4. This CDR3 contains 15 residues.

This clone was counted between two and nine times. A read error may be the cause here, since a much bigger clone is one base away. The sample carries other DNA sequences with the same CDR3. CDR3 loop: CASSLTAEGGTGELFF. DNA for the CDR3: TGTGCCAGCAGCCTCACCGCGGAGGGGGGGACCGGGGAGCTGTTTTTT. V usage is TRBV21-1 and J usage is TRBJ2-2; the tabulated D call, TRBD2, remains unverified against the DNA. TRBV21-1 is tagged as a pseudogene. The CDR3 length is 16 residues.

The CDR3 DNA reads TGTGCCAGCAGTCACGACAGGCGCAACTATGGCTACACCTTC. This encodes CASSHDRRNYGYTF. V and J are TRBV7-2 and TRBJ1-2, with a weak D call TRBD1 (6 bases). The V gene's germline CDR1 is SGHTA and CDR2 FQGNSA. The CDR3 is made up of 14 amino acids. V was clipped by 6 bases and J by 2 bases, with 13 bases between them.

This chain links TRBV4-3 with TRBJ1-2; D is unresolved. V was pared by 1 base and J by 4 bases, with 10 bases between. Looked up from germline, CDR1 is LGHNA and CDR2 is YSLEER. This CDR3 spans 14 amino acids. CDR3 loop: CASSQGTDSYGYTF. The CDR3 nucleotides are TGCGCCAGCAGCCAAGGTACGGACTCCTATGGCTACACCTTC.

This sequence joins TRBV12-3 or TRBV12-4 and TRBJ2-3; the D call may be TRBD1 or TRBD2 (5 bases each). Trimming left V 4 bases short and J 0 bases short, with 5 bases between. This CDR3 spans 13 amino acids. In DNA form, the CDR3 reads TGTGCCAGCAGTTGGGGGAGCACAGATACGCAGTATTTT. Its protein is CASSWGSTDTQYF.

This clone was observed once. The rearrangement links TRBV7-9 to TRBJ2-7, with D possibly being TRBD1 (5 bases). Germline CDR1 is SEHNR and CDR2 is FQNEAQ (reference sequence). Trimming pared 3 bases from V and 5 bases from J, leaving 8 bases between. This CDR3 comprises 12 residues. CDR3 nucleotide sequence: TGTGCCAGCAGCTTCCAGGGCCACGAGCAGTACTTC. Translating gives CASSFQGHEQYF.

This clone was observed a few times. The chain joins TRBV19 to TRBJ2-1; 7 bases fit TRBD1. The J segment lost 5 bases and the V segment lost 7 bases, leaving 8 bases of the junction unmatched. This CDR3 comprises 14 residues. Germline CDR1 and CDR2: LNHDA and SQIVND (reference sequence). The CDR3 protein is CASTMDRSHNEQFF. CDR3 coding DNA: TGTGCCAGTACCATGGACAGGTCCCACAATGAGCAGTTCTTC.